The clone carrying this T cell receptor beta chain has more than one count but fewer than ten. Then a second PCR, running about 7 to 11 cycles, was carried out with a sample-barcoded 5' primer and a J-beta primer mix. MiXCR was run by TCRdb on the 5' RACE reads, yielding one entry per CDR3 protein. Of 800,000 or so distinct CDR3 sequences in the sample, approximately 25% were seen once. The sample comes from a study of blood T cells in healthy people across ages. Study-level background: Using template switching, researchers captured about one barcoded beta molecule for each two T cells.

Trimming left V 6 bases short and J 1 base short, with 17 bases between. CDR1 and CDR2 (germline): DFQATT, SNEGSKA (reference sequence). CDR3 length: 15 residues. These sequences were also reported in another study, on T cells of mothers and their children. That paper states: The second PCR used the M1S primer, and this primer added sample barcodes and 2-4 random nucleotides. Every mother supplied over 9.5 million TCR beta CDR3 reads and every child 2.5 million to 3.5 million.

J is TRBJ2-3 and V is TRBV20-1; the D gene is possibly TRBD2 (5 bases). The sample was blood. The clonotype originates from a boy aged 5-17 years in good health. CDR3 amino acids: CSARNAGAGTDTQYF. In nucleotides, the CDR3 is TGCAGTGCCCGAAATGCGGGCGCGGGCACAGATACGCAGTATTTT.